This T cell receptor beta chain was sequenced in a study of cytomegalovirus exposure and HLA in healthy donors. Looking at the study overall: One earlier analysis, a look at 150 million to 200 million T cells, found almost 120 million unique TCR beta sequences.

Vbeta (60) and Jbeta (13) primers were used in the PCR. Assay used: immunoSEQ multiplex PCR; TCRdb lists only in-frame clones, some missing. The sample consists of more than 75,000 clones, roughly 72% of them appearing once. Germline values: CDR1 GTSNPN, CDR2 SVGIG (reference sequence). This CDR3 spans 13 amino acids. Trimming cost V 5 bases and J 4 bases; bases outside gene matches: 2. V and J are TRBV30 and TRBJ1-6; 7 bases are a match to TRBD1. The material sequenced was PBMCs. This clonotype was obtained from a man in his forties in good health and CMV-seropositive. The chain's CDR3 is CAWRTGYNSPLHF. The DNA for the CDR3 is TGTGCCTGGCGGACAGGTTATAATTCACCCCTCCACTTT.